A selection of T cell receptor beta chains follows, all from one sample in a study of blood T cell repertoires in COVID-19. Sequenced by immunoSEQ multiplex PCR; TCRdb stores in-frame clones only, minus some. The table includes approximately 270,000 clones, 91% detected once. Sequencing used PBMCs or T cells enriched from blood (not recorded which). All receptors derive from a human donor in a cohort exposed to, infected with or recovered from COVID-19 (not recorded which). The donor label of this sample is uncertain. Both conserved end residues are part of each CDR3. The order of the fields is D gene, J gene, V gene, clone size, CDR3 DNA, CDR3 protein. D genes are given only for firm matches. Rows may omit the clone size; those that give it use once, few, many or a size class.

>.|TRBJ2-1|TRBV3-1/TRBV3-2|once
TGTGCCAGCAGCCAACAGGGGTTCAATGAGCAGTTCTTC
CASSQQGFNEQFF
>.|TRBJ2-7|TRBV10-2|.
TGCGCCAGCAGTGATCGGGACGAGCAGTACTTC
CASSDRDEQYF
>.|TRBJ2-3|TRBV4-1|.
TGCGCCAGCAGCCAAGGTCACCCACGGGATACGCAGTATTTT
CASSQGHPRDTQYF
>.|TRBJ2-3|TRBV18|.
TGTGCCAGCTCACCCGGAACTCTCCCCGGACTCACAGATACGCAGTATTTT
CASSPGTLPGLTDTQYF
>TRBD1|TRBJ2-2|TRBV5-4|.
TGTGCCAGCAGCTTGGTGACAGGGACCGGGGAGCTGTTTTTT
CASSLVTGTGELFF
>.|TRBJ2-7|TRBV11-1|.
TGTGCCAGCAGCTTAGATGTGGGGCTAAACGAGCAGTACTTC
CASSLDVGLNEQYF
>.|TRBJ2-7|TRBV6-5|.
TGTGCCAGCAGTTACTCGGGAGAGTCCTACGAGCAGTACTTC
CASSYSGESYEQYF
>.|TRBJ1-2|TRBV19|.
TGTGCCAGTAGTATGGAGGGCCTACCCTATGGCTACACCTTC
CASSMEGLPYGYTF
>.|TRBJ2-7|TRBV25-1|.
TGTGCCAGCAGTTCTACAGGGTTTAAGCAGTACTTC
CASSSTGFKQYF
>.|TRBJ1-5|TRBV30|once
TGTGCCTGGAGTGCCCTGGAGGGTCAGCCCCAGCATTTT
CAWSALEGQPQHF
>.|TRBJ1-5|TRBV6-5|few
TGTGCCAGCTCTACCAGGGGACATCAGCCCCAGCATTTT
CASSTRGHQPQHF
>.|TRBJ1-4|TRBV25-1|.
TGTGCCAGCAGTGAATATGAGGGAACAGGGATCAGACTGTTTTTT
CASSEYEGTGIRLFF
>.|TRBJ1-2|TRBV6-1|few
TGTGCCAGCAGTGAAGTCCCTCTTACAGGGTTCGGGTATGGCTACACCTTC
CASSEVPLTGFGYGYTF
>.|TRBJ2-7|TRBV14|.
TGTGCCAGCAGCTCCCTCTCCTACGAGCAGTACTTC
CASSSLSYEQYF